This TCR beta chain appears in the sequencing data of a study of blood T cell repertoires in COVID-19. Study in general: Donors in the United States, Italy and Spain gave samples during acute or convalescent COVID-19. Sources were T cells, B-cell-depleted T cells, or PBMCs; the material itself was cDNA or gDNA.

Only one count was recorded for this clone. Those enrolled in Seattle joined during active infection and were followed longitudinally afterward. The V end lost 2 bases, the J end lost 6 bases, and 7 bases lay between the germline ends. Germline V gives CDR1 SGHTA, CDR2 FQGNSA. This CDR3 has 13 residues. Per the authors' pipeline: Estimated nucleated cell counts came from reference gene primer amplification. Profiled with immunoSEQ multiplex PCR; TCRdb holds only in-frame clones, not every one. D and trimming come from the DNA, and the V and J calls and clone size come from that table. In the table there are approximately 300,000 clones, 80% to 85% of which are singletons.

The TCR sequence derives from a person aged 70 to 80 with COVID-19, enrolled during active disease. Sequencing was carried out using peripheral blood. This chain connects TRBV7-2 to TRBJ2-2, with unresolved D. The CDR3 protein is CASSLILSGELFF. CDR3 DNA: TGTGCCAGCAGCTTAATTCTTTCCGGGGAGCTGTTTTTT.